This T cell receptor beta chain was observed in a study of a mutant IDH1 vaccine in newly diagnosed glioma. In the study overall: Vaccines began 4-6 weeks after radiotherapy alone, or with temozolomide cycles. Those enrolled had earlier been treated with radiotherapy, temozolomide, or both, mostly both.

Regarding time point: week 11, during vaccination. A 20-mer mutant IDH1 peptide at 300 ug was injected subcutaneously with topical imiquimod. Each of the donors came in with new WHO grade 3 or 4 astrocytomas that were IDH1-mutant and ATRX-lost. This clone occurred once. Antigen unknown. General study points: Alterations occurring in top peripheral T cell clonotypes seemed unrelated to pseudoprogression.

The repertoire was sequenced with immunoSEQ multiplex PCR; TCRdb's copy has only in-frame clones and lacks some. The table includes more than 50,000 clones, about four fifths detected once. V was pared by 0 bases and J by 0 bases, with 9 bases between. Germline V gene sequence: CDR1 MNHNS, CDR2 SASEGT. The CDR3 is made up of 16 amino acids. This receptor was identified in a man aged 45-60 years with glioma. Sequenced material: PBMCs, taken from a glioma patient whose treatment included an IDH1 peptide vaccine. The chain employs TRBV6-1 and TRBJ1-3; unclear D gene. CDR3 in DNA: TGTGCCAGCAGTGAAGCGAGCTATCACTCTGGAAACACCATATATTTT. The encoded protein is CASSEASYHSGNTIYF.